This T cell receptor (beta chain) was sequenced in a study of T-cell memory formation after mild COVID-19 (dated by TCRdb to 2020 to 2023). For the wider study: TCR sequence clusters from the two donors were largely donor specific. T-cell clones expanding and contracting after mild COVID-19 in two donors were tracked by longitudinal TCRalpha and TCRbeta repertoire sequencing. Two young, previously healthy adult volunteers made up the cohort, one male and one female.

Ficoll-Paque density gradient centrifugation was the method used to isolate PBMCs. Overall study outcomes, separate from this receptor: SARS-CoV-2 specificity of the second-wave clones peaking on day 37 was not confirmed. Some responding clones were found in pre-infection memory, which suggests that pre-existing cross-reactive memory T cells took part in the SARS-CoV-2 response. Balanced CD4/CD8 phenotypes were observed for clones contracting from day 15 to 85, whereas a bias towards CD4+ was observed for a second wave of clones expanding from day 15 to 37. Only a couple of mild cases were covered by the study, and larger cohorts that include severe cases with pre-infection samples were considered necessary. Contracting CD4+ clones appeared mostly in the CM and EM memory subsets, whereas CD8+ clones were enriched in EMRA.

Sequencing took place on an Illumina NovaSeq 6000. TCRalpha and TCRbeta cDNA libraries were constructed by 5'RACE with constant-segment primers, with sample barcodes and unique molecular identifiers being introduced. RNA was extracted from every sample with Trizol reagent. The libraries were amplified in two PCR steps, and the second step added a second sample barcode and Illumina TruSeq adapters. The libraries were sequenced on an Illumina NovaSeq using 2 x 150 bp paired-end reads. The paper's processing steps were these. Reads were demultiplexed and collapsed into UMI-guided consensus sequences with migec v1.2.7. Using mixcr v2.1.11, the UMI consensuses were aligned to TRA and TRB V and J templates and assembled into clonotypes. A clonotype was counted as expanded or contracted only if both edgeR and NoisET called the change significant, with noise models trained on biological replicates. For edgeR calls, the thresholds were a false discovery rate-adjusted p below 0.01 and a log2 fold-change of 1. As an exploratory analysis of dynamics, PCA with hierarchical clustering was applied to max-normalized trajectories of the 1000 most abundant clonotypes. The CD4 or CD8 phenotype of responding clones was assigned using the separately sequenced CD4+ and CD8+ repertoires. Using fastp trimming at Q25 and MiXCR clonotype assembly, TCRdb reanalyzed the public sequencing data and kept in-frame beta chains. Here each entry gathers all rows of one CDR3 protein and keeps the most common genes and DNA. The V and J calls reflect TCRdb's pipeline rather than the authors' work. The sample has around 500,000 distinct CDR3 sequences on record, 18% of them singletons. The ten most abundant clones make up around 12% of the sample.

Spanning cysteine to phenylalanine, the CDR3 consists of 14 amino acids. Kept here is only the CDR3 DNA, which spans 42 bases and is read in frame from base 1. For CDR1 and CDR2, the germline V gene lists SGDLS and YYNGEE. Cut back by 0 bases and 9 bases, the V and J ends lie 13 bases apart. Comments on this clonotype: There is no known antigen for this receptor. Qualities for individual bases were not recorded, and no much larger clone is one base off.

This chain joins TRBV9 to TRBJ2-1; the D gene identity is not certain. This sequence was found in an adult woman who had mild COVID-19 (a few samples of this study predate the infection). The sample titles of this study are shuffled in the database, so cell type and time point are left out; the donor was told from shared clones. Sequencing was performed on PBMCs or a T cell subset sorted from them (not recorded which). The CDR3 protein sequence reads: CASSVGVTVSEQFF. The bases are TGTGCCAGCAGCGTAGGGGTAACTGTTAGTGAGCAGTTCTTC.